This T cell receptor beta chain originates from a study of molecular identifiers for immune sequencing clone quantification. Comment on this clonotype: The antigen remains unidentified. A much larger clone lies one base from this, so it may be a read error.

The V end was cut by 4 bases, the J end by 0 bases, with 7 bases between. The CDR3 is made up of 14 amino acids. CDR1 is SGHNT, CDR2 YENEEA, per germline. Researchers sorted naive CD8 T cells as cells that were CD8+CD4-CCR7+CD45RA+. Study findings and constraints: Clones above 20 RNA copies contained over 99% of effector molecules and under 1% of naive molecules. Spike-in Jurkat TCR RNA from a single cell reportedly registered among one million naive cells.

Previously described methods and listed TCR primers were employed for the bulk TCR libraries. TCRdb called the PCR reads again in MiXCR, with one record for every CDR3 protein. The table lists some 320,000 distinct CDR3 sequences, about 20% of them singletons. Sequenced material: naive CD8+ T cells from blood, with Jurkat cell RNA spiked in. The subset is: FACS-sorted CD8+CD4-CCR7+CD45RA+ naive T cells. This rearrangement joins TRBV11-3 to TRBJ1-3, with D possibly TRBD1 on 5 matching bases. The clonotype originates from a human donor in good health. Some libraries in this study had Jurkat cell RNA spiked in. As DNA, the CDR3 is TGTGCCAGCAGCTCAGGGAGCTCTGGAAACACCATATATTTT. This encodes CASSSGSSGNTIYF.